The rows below give T cell receptor beta chains drawn from one sample of a study of OX40 agonist ivuxolimab in advanced cancers. Only in-frame clones appear in the TCRdb table, and some are missing; sequencing was by immunoSEQ multiplex PCR. The sample carries about 60,000 clones, roughly nine tenths recorded once. The sample was CD4+ or CD8+ T cells sorted from blood, taken in a trial of the OX40 agonist ivuxolimab. These receptors were taken from an adult with an advanced solid tumor such as melanoma, head and neck, liver or kidney cancer. Each CDR3 is given with its conserved first and last residue. D genes are given only for firm matches. Rows give clone size only sometimes, using once, few, many, or a class for an expanded clone.

j_gene: TRBJ2-1; d_gene: TRBD2; abundance: once; v_gene: TRBV9; CDR3aa: CASSVATSGRVKQFF; CDR3nt: TGTGCCAGCAGCGTAGCGACTAGCGGGAGGGTAAAGCAGTTCTTC
j_gene: TRBJ2-3; d_gene: -; abundance: -; v_gene: TRBV7-3; CDR3aa: CASSLRGPDTQYF; CDR3nt: TGTGCCAGCAGCTTAAGGGGGCCAGATACGCAGTATTTT
j_gene: TRBJ2-2; d_gene: TRBD2; abundance: -; v_gene: TRBV5-1; CDR3aa: CASSLLAGYSTGELFF; CDR3nt: TGCGCCAGCAGTTTACTAGCGGGATACTCCACCGGGGAGCTGTTTTTT
j_gene: TRBJ2-2; d_gene: -; abundance: -; v_gene: TRBV5-1; CDR3aa: CASSLGARGAAGELFF; CDR3nt: TGCGCCAGCAGCTTGGGGGCCAGGGGAGCGGCCGGGGAGCTGTTTTTT
j_gene: TRBJ2-2; d_gene: TRBD1; abundance: -; v_gene: TRBV11-3; CDR3aa: CASSNTGVTGELFF; CDR3nt: TGTGCCAGCAGCAATACAGGGGTAACCGGGGAGCTGTTTTTT
j_gene: TRBJ2-7; d_gene: TRBD2; abundance: -; v_gene: TRBV6-5; CDR3aa: CASRRLATEQYF; CDR3nt: TGTGCCAGCAGACGACTAGCGACCGAGCAGTACTTC
j_gene: TRBJ2-3; d_gene: -; abundance: -; v_gene: TRBV7-9; CDR3aa: CASSPSGADTQYF; CDR3nt: TGTGCCAGCAGCCCGAGTGGGGCAGATACGCAGTATTTT
j_gene: TRBJ1-4; d_gene: -; abundance: few; v_gene: TRBV4-1; CDR3aa: CASADAGNEKLFF; CDR3nt: TGCGCCAGCGCGGACGCGGGGAATGAAAAACTGTTTTTT
j_gene: TRBJ2-7; d_gene: -; abundance: -; v_gene: TRBV7-7; CDR3aa: CASSPQVGSYEQYF; CDR3nt: TGTGCTAGCAGCCCGCAGGTCGGAAGCTACGAGCAGTACTTC
j_gene: TRBJ2-7; d_gene: TRBD2; abundance: -; v_gene: TRBV30; CDR3aa: CAWISFSGSGFYEQYF; CDR3nt: TGTGCCTGGATCTCTTTCAGCGGGAGCGGTTTCTACGAGCAGTACTTC
j_gene: TRBJ2-1; d_gene: -; abundance: -; v_gene: TRBV9; CDR3aa: CASSVDSRYNEQFF; CDR3nt: TGTGCCAGCAGCGTAGATAGTCGCTACAATGAGCAGTTCTTC
j_gene: TRBJ2-2; d_gene: -; abundance: -; v_gene: TRBV5-4; CDR3aa: CASRLEVNTGELFF; CDR3nt: TGTGCCAGCAGGTTAGAGGTGAACACCGGGGAGCTGTTTTTT
j_gene: TRBJ2-5; d_gene: -; abundance: -; v_gene: TRBV28; CDR3aa: CASSFSGTSQETQYF; CDR3nt: TGTGCCAGCAGTTTTTCCGGGACTTCCCAAGAGACCCAGTACTTC
j_gene: TRBJ2-1; d_gene: -; abundance: -; v_gene: TRBV9; CDR3aa: CASSVVASPRNEQFF; CDR3nt: TGTGCCAGCAGCGTAGTGGCTAGCCCCCGCAATGAGCAGTTCTTC
j_gene: TRBJ1-2; d_gene: -; abundance: -; v_gene: TRBV6-6; CDR3aa: CASRGLNYGYTF; CDR3nt: TGTGCCTCGCGGGGTCTTAACTATGGCTACACCTTC
j_gene: TRBJ2-1; d_gene: -; abundance: -; v_gene: TRBV7-8; CDR3aa: CASSLGGVGNEQFF; CDR3nt: TGTGCCAGCAGCTTAGGCGGTGTTGGCAATGAGCAGTTCTTC